The entry below describes one TCR beta chain. These data originate in a study of cytomegalovirus exposure and HLA in healthy donors. The CDR3 has 16 residues. CDR1 and CDR2 (germline): LGHNA, YNFKEQ. PCR was performed using 60 Vbeta and 13 Jbeta primers. Clones were read by immunoSEQ multiplex PCR, and TCRdb kept only the in-frame ones, dropping some. Here the sample spans 150,000 or so clones, almost 80% being singletons. Sequenced sample: PBMCs. The V gene is TRBV4-2, the J gene TRBJ2-5; 8 positions agree with TRBD1. The J call is uncertain, as TRBJ2-7 better fits the DNA end. The receptor comes from a female donor in good health and CMV-seronegative. The CDR3 loop reads CASSHPNRGSSYEQYF. The CDR3 DNA reads as TGTGCCAGCAGCCACCCGAACAGGGGGAGCTCCTACGAGCAGTACTTC.